Listed below are T cell receptor beta chains from one sample, sequenced in a study of cytotoxic CD8 clonotypes in ibrutinib-treated CLL. Assay used: immunoSEQ multiplex PCR; TCRdb lists only in-frame clones, some missing. The sample holds hundreds of thousands of clones; approximately 67% are singletons and the top ten take roughly 6.8%. The sample here was PBMCs, taken after 36 months of ibrutinib treatment. The receptors come from a human donor with chronic lymphocytic leukemia. Both conserved end residues are part of each CDR3. D genes are given only for firm matches. Size is omitted from some rows. Given values are once, few, many or a class for expanded clones.

J	V	length	size	D	CDR3	DNA
TRBJ1-2	TRBV11-2	14	NA	NA	CASSLDDQEYGYTF	TGTGCCAGCAGCTTAGATGACCAGGAATATGGCTACACCTTC
TRBJ2-2	TRBV10-3	15	NA	TRBD2	CAISPGTTNTGELFF	TGTGCCATCAGCCCAGGGACTACCAACACCGGGGAGCTGTTTTTT
TRBJ2-7	TRBV7-3	15	once	NA	CASSLSHGSSYEQYF	TGTGCCAGCAGCTTAAGCCACGGTAGCTCCTACGAGCAGTACTTC
TRBJ1-5	TRBV18	14	few	NA	CASSPRADFKPQHF	TGTGCCAGCTCACCAAGGGCAGATTTTAAGCCCCAGCATTTT
TRBJ2-3	TRBV10-3	15	NA	NA	CASSYGPGRRDTQYF	TGTGCCAGCAGTTACGGGCCGGGCAGGAGGGATACGCAGTATTTT
TRBJ1-2	TRBV19	13	once	NA	CASRTPGPYGYTF	TGTGCCAGTAGAACCCCGGGACCCTATGGCTACACCTTC
TRBJ2-1	TRBV4-1	15	NA	NA	CASSQHKTGYNEQFF	TGCGCCAGCAGCCAACACAAAACAGGCTACAATGAGCAGTTCTTC
TRBJ1-1	TRBV6-6	14	NA	TRBD1	CASSWTGMNTEAFF	TGTGCCAGCAGCTGGACAGGGATGAACACTGAAGCTTTCTTT
TRBJ1-5	TRBV19	15	NA	NA	CASSIVRGGNQPQHF	TGTGCCAGTAGTATAGTACGAGGGGGCAATCAGCCCCAGCATTTT
TRBJ2-5	TRBV28	20	NA	NA	CASSSIWDSSTSGVEETQYF	TGTGCCAGCAGTTCCATTTGGGACAGTTCAACTAGCGGAGTTGAAGAGACCCAGTACTTC
TRBJ2-7	TRBV5-6	11	few	NA	CASSLVDEQYF	TGTGCCAGCAGCTTGGTGGACGAGCAGTACTTC
TRBJ2-7	TRBV2	14	NA	TRBD1	CASSGTGGFDEQYF	TGTGCCAGCTCCGGGACAGGGGGCTTCGACGAGCAGTACTTC
TRBJ1-5	TRBV2	13	few	NA	CASSEQYNQPQHF	TGTGCCAGCAGTGAACAGTACAATCAGCCCCAGCATTTT
TRBJ2-5	TRBV19	13	few	TRBD1	CASIRGLRETQYF	TGTGCCAGCATCAGGGGGCTACGGGAGACCCAGTACTTC
TRBJ2-5	TRBV5-4	12	few	NA	CASSIDQETQYF	TGTGCCAGCAGCATAGACCAAGAGACCCAGTACTTC
TRBJ2-7	TRBV4-3	16	once	NA	CASSLLGGGGIYEQYF	TGCGCCAGCAGCCTTTTGGGCGGGGGCGGGATTTACGAGCAGTACTTC
TRBJ2-5	TRBV5-1	15	NA	TRBD2	CASSFVAGGGETQYF	TGCGCCAGCAGCTTCGTAGCGGGCGGGGGAGAGACCCAGTACTTC
TRBJ2-3	TRBV5-1	16	NA	TRBD2	CASSHTGLASTDTQYF	TGCGCCAGCAGCCATACTGGACTAGCGAGCACAGATACGCAGTATTTT
TRBJ2-1	TRBV7-2	14	NA	NA	CASSLDRRYNEQFF	TGTGCCAGCAGCTTAGATCGGAGGTACAATGAGCAGTTCTTC
TRBJ1-4	TRBV4-1	15	NA	TRBD1	CASSQVGTGPEKLFF	TGCGCCAGCAGCCAAGTCGGGACAGGACCTGAAAAACTGTTTTTT
TRBJ2-3	TRBV4-1	17	NA	TRBD2	CASSQGLAGGREDTQYF	TGCGCCAGCAGCCAAGGTCTAGCGGGGGGCCGGGAAGATACGCAGTATTTT
TRBJ1-2	TRBV5-1	13	few	NA	CASSEDSHYGYTF	TGCGCCAGCAGCGAGGACAGTCACTATGGCTACACCTTC
TRBJ2-7	TRBV4-1	17	NA	TRBD2	CASSQEVPGLGSYEQYF	TGCGCCAGCAGCCAAGAGGTCCCGGGACTAGGCTCCTACGAGCAGTACTTC
TRBJ2-1	TRBV7-9	14	NA	TRBD1	CASSFGQGGNEQFF	TGTGCCAGCAGCTTTGGACAGGGGGGAAATGAGCAGTTCTTC
TRBJ1-2	TRBV29-1	12	few	NA	CSVSVGAVGYTF	TGCAGCGTCTCCGTGGGGGCGGTTGGCTACACCTTC
TRBJ2-3	TRBV4-1	14	few	TRBD2	CASSPGLASDTQYF	TGCGCCAGCAGCCCGGGACTAGCCTCAGATACGCAGTATTTT
TRBJ2-1	TRBV9	18	NA	TRBD1	CASSLPDGTGRSYNEQFF	TGTGCCAGCAGCTTACCGGACGGGACAGGGCGCTCCTACAATGAGCAGTTCTTC
TRBJ1-1	TRBV2	12	NA	NA	CAGRGDGTEAFF	TGTGCCGGCCGTGGGGACGGCACTGAAGCTTTCTTT
TRBJ2-1	TRBV29-1	12	few	NA	CSVEAPYNEQFF	TGCAGCGTTGAGGCTCCCTACAATGAGCAGTTCTTC
TRBJ2-7	TRBV15	15	NA	TRBD2	CATSRDLGLASEQYF	TGTGCCACCAGCAGAGACCTGGGACTAGCATCCGAGCAGTACTTC
TRBJ1-1	TRBV2	13	NA	NA	CASSVDSNTEAFF	TGTGCCAGCTCCGTGGATAGTAACACTGAAGCTTTCTTT
TRBJ2-7	TRBV6-5	13	NA	NA	CASSLGHTYEQYF	TGTGCCAGCAGTCTGGGACACACCTACGAGCAGTACTTC
TRBJ1-2	TRBV14	12	few	NA	CASSRTVDGYTF	TGTGCCAGCTCCCGGACAGTTGATGGCTACACCTTC
TRBJ2-5	TRBV6-5	14	NA	NA	CASSHSEYQETQYF	TGTGCCAGCAGTCACTCCGAGTACCAAGAGACCCAGTACTTC
TRBJ1-5	TRBV18	14	NA	NA	CASSLQGVDQPQHF	TGTGCCAGCTCACTACAGGGAGTGGATCAGCCCCAGCATTTT
TRBJ2-1	TRBV9	16	NA	NA	CASSAGGGLPYNEQFF	TGTGCCAGCAGCGCCGGAGGAGGACTGCCTTACAATGAGCAGTTCTTC
TRBJ2-7	TRBV2	14	NA	NA	CASSDPGKRREQYF	TGTGCCAGCAGTGATCCCGGGAAAAGAAGGGAGCAGTACTTC
TRBJ2-1	TRBV2	15	NA	TRBD2	CASSPSSGGYNEQFF	TGTGCCAGCAGCCCCTCTAGCGGTGGGTACAATGAGCAGTTCTTC
TRBJ2-1	TRBV29-1	16	NA	TRBD2	CSVAKRLAGGIGEQFF	TGCAGCGTTGCGAAAAGACTAGCGGGAGGGATTGGCGAGCAGTTCTTC
TRBJ2-1	TRBV6-6	15	NA	NA	CASSYGRGAYNEQFF	TGTGCCAGCAGTTACGGAAGGGGGGCGTACAATGAGCAGTTCTTC
TRBJ2-7	TRBV5-1	15	NA	TRBD2	CASNPVSGRSYEQYF	TGCGCCAGCAACCCGGTTAGCGGGAGATCCTACGAGCAGTACTTC
TRBJ2-7	TRBV19	14	NA	TRBD1	CASSIRDSLYEQYF	TGTGCCAGTAGTATCCGGGACAGCCTCTACGAGCAGTACTTC
TRBJ2-5	TRBV4-2	16	NA	NA	CASSQPLWRSVETQYF	TGTGCCAGCAGCCAACCTTTGTGGCGCTCGGTAGAGACCCAGTACTTC
TRBJ2-7	TRBV2	12	NA	NA	CASSGYRREQYF	TGTGCCAGCAGTGGGTACCGGAGGGAGCAGTACTTC
TRBJ1-5	TRBV2	17	few	TRBD1	CASSPERTGRSNQPQHF	TGTGCCAGCAGTCCAGAAAGGACAGGGAGGAGCAATCAGCCCCAGCATTTT
TRBJ1-5	TRBV18	14	NA	NA	CASSPPWSDQPQHF	TGTGCCAGCTCACCACCCTGGTCTGATCAGCCCCAGCATTTT
TRBJ1-1	TRBV29-1	13	NA	NA	CSAHETGRTEAFF	TGCAGCGCCCACGAGACGGGCAGAACTGAAGCTTTCTTT
TRBJ2-5	TRBV5-4	12	few	NA	CASSPGRETQYF	TGTGCCAGCAGCCCGGGACGTGAGACCCAGTACTTC
TRBJ2-7	TRBV15	14	NA	NA	CATSKAGQKYEQYF	TGTGCCACCAGCAAAGCGGGACAGAAGTACGAGCAGTACTTC
TRBJ1-4	TRBV4-1	15	NA	NA	CASSHLQSFVEKLFF	TGCGCCAGCAGCCACCTACAGAGCTTTGTAGAAAAACTGTTTTTT
TRBJ2-1	TRBV5-1	15	NA	TRBD1	CASRSGQGPYNEQFF	TGCGCCAGCAGATCGGGACAGGGGCCATACAATGAGCAGTTCTTC
TRBJ2-2	TRBV19	15	few	TRBD1	CASSTRTGGFGELFF	TGTGCCAGTAGTACCAGGACAGGGGGTTTCGGGGAGCTGTTTTTT